This entry concerns a single T cell receptor beta chain. This specimen comes from a study of CD8 T cells in Susac syndrome. The CDR3 runs 12 residues. Trimming shortened V by 7 bases and J by 9 bases, and 13 bases separated the two germline ends. Random hexamers primed reverse transcription of about 0.5 to 1 ug RNA. Coverage of TCR beta CDR3 amplification by immunoSEQ multiplex PCR extended to 54 Vbeta and 13 Jbeta. TCRdb fed the immunoSEQ multiplex PCR reads into MiXCR, producing one record per CDR3 protein. The sample yields hundreds of thousands of distinct CDR3 sequences, around 93% seen once. TCR beta sequencing was performed on blood CD8+ and CD4+ T cells. Bulk CD8+ and CD4+ cells came from magnetic negative isolation; CD8+ TEMRA by FACS.

The chain couples TRBV12-3 or TRBV12-4 to TRBJ1-5; D ambiguous. This clonotype was obtained from a human donor with multiple sclerosis. Sequenced sample: CD4+ T cells from PBMCs. CDR3 region: CASTGPLGPQHF. The DNA for the CDR3 is TGTGCCAGCACAGGACCCTTAGGGCCCCAGCATTTT.